The clone carrying this T cell receptor beta chain was counted only a few times. The sample is drawn from a study of sequential checkpoint blockade in melanoma. Study overall: DNA from 70 to 95 pretreatment tumor samples underwent TCRβ immunosequencing.

Stated treatment: randomized to nivolumab then ipilimumab (arm A) or the reverse (arm B). This CDR3 has 13 amino acids. Trimming cost V 7 bases and J 2 bases, with 8 bases left between them. Germline CDR1 reads LNHDA; CDR2 reads SQIVND (reference sequence). Sequencing was performed with immunoSEQ multiplex PCR; in TCRdb, only in-frame clones are kept and a portion is missing. The repertoire holds about 9,000 clones, with roughly 28% as singletons. This chain connects TRBV19 to TRBJ2-2; D is ambiguous. This clonotype was sampled from a human donor with melanoma. Sequenced material: tumor tissue (inferred from file names), taken from a patient given nivolumab and ipilimumab in sequence. The CDR3 loop reads CASKIGNTGELFF. The CDR3 DNA reads as TGTGCCAGTAAAATTGGTAACACCGGGGAGCTGTTTTTT.